The entry below gives a single T cell receptor beta chain sequence along with its context. These data belong to a study of blood T cell repertoires in COVID-19. At the level of the study: Samples of COVID-19 (acute and convalescent) were obtained from the United States, Italy and Spain.

Using immunoSEQ multiplex PCR, the repertoire was profiled, and TCRdb retains in-frame clones only, with some absent. The sample gives 120,000 or so clones, around two thirds of which show up once; over 2% is in the top ten. The CDR3 has 14 residues. Trimming left V 1 base short and J 11 bases short, with 18 bases between. Germline V gene sequence: CDR1 SGHNT, CDR2 YYREEE (reference sequence). The TCR originated in a woman in her sixties or seventies with acute or convalescent COVID-19. The chain is built from TRBV5-4 and TRBJ1-1; no clear D gene. The specimen sequenced was peripheral blood. The CDR3 protein is CASSLWQAPPEAFF. DNA of the CDR3: TGTGCCAGCAGCTTGTGGCAGGCCCCTCCAGAGGCTTTCTTT.